This T cell receptor (beta chain) is from a study of blood T cell repertoires in COVID-19. At the level of the study: PBMCs, B-cell-depleted T cells, or T cells provided the cDNA or gDNA that made up the material.

The table came from immunoSEQ multiplex PCR; TCRdb's copy has only in-frame clones and leaves some out. The data contain around 240,000 clones, about 85% of them singletons. V was cut by 4 bases and J by 4 bases, with 15 bases left in between. The CDR3 is 15 amino acids. Germline V gene sequence: CDR1 KGHDR, CDR2 SFDVKD. Sequencing was performed on peripheral blood. This TCR came from a man in his forties with acute or convalescent COVID-19. The chain couples TRBV24-1 to TRBJ2-5, with D hard to call. CDR3 amino acids: CATSDPSGVGETQYF. As DNA, the CDR3 is TGTGCCACCAGTGACCCGAGTGGTGTCGGAGAGACCCAGTACTTC.